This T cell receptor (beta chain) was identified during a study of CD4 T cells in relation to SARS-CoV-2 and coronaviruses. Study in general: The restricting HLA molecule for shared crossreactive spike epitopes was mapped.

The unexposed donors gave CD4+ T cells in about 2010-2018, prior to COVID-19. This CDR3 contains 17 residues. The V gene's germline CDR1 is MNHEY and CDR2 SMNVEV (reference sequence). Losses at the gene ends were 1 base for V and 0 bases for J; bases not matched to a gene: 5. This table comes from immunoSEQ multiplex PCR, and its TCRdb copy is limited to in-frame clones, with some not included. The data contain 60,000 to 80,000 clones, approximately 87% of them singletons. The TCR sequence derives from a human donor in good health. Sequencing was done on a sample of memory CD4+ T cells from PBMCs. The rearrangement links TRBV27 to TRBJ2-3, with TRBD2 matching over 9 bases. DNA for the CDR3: TGTGCCAGCAGTTTATTCGCAGCGGGAGGCAGCACAGATACGCAGTATTTT. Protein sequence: CASSLFAAGGSTDTQYF.